Below, one T cell receptor beta chain is given with its context. The time point here: blood at routine non-recurrence follow-up after resection. No cells were sorted before sequencing. The whole RNA sequenced was extracted from tumor, nontumor lung or frozen PBMC. Individually, TCR cDNA molecules were each labelled with a unique molecular identifier. TCRdb redid the calling of the 5' RACE reads with MiXCR, one entry per CDR3 protein. The table lists tens of thousands of distinct CDR3 sequences, 10% to 15% of them singletons. This sample was included in a study of spatial heterogeneity in lung cancer. Across the study: Where they were available, follow-up PBMC samples were sequenced, at a median of about 25 months after resection. Raw sequencing reads included, on average, more than 9.5 appearances of each unique TCR and UMI combination.

The sample was PBMCs, taken at follow-up. This sequence was found in a male donor with early-stage non-small cell lung cancer.

CDR3 sequence: CSAMTGYTEAFF. The CDR3 DNA follows: TGCAGTGCTATGACAGGGTACACTGAAGCTTTCTTT. The rearrangement uses TRBV20-1 and TRBJ1-1, with TRBD1 matching over 7 bases. In germline, CDR1 is DFQATT, CDR2 SNEGSKA (reference sequence). This CDR3 contains 12 residues. The V segment lost 4 bases and the J segment 3 bases; nucleotides outside the gene matches: 2.